Only a few counts were recorded for the clone carrying this TCR beta chain. An end of the junction does not agree with germline; a read error may underlie this. The sample belongs to a study of naive and memory T cell subsets. Effector memory cells were sorted as CD45RA-CD27-, EMRA cells as CD45RA+CD27-. CDR1 and CDR2 (germline): KGHSH, LQKENI. The CDR3 has 15 residues. An equimolar mix of two oligonucleotides served as the beta constant-region primer for TRBC1 and TRBC2. TCRdb re-analysed the UMI-ligation and nested PCR reads in MiXCR, keeping a single row per CDR3 protein. The sample records 25,000 to 30,000 distinct CDR3 sequences, around 10% being singletons.

What was sequenced was effector memory CD4+ T cells from blood. Specified subset: effector memory, CD45RA- CD27-. This receptor was taken from a human donor in good health. The chain uses TRBV18 and TRBJ2-3; 9 bases are a match to TRBD2. The CDR3 here is CASSLHSGGAQSGHF. The CDR3 DNA is TGTGCCAGCTCACTCCATAGCGGGGGAGCCCAATCCGGGCATTTT.